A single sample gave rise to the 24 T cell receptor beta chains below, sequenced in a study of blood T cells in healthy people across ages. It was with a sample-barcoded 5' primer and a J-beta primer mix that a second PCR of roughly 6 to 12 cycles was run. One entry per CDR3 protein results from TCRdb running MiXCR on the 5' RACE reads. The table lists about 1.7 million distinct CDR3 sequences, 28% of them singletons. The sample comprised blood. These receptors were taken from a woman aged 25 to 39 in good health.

CDR3 in DNA: TGTGCCAGCAGCTTGGTTGGGGGCCGTTCGATGAACACTGAAGCTTTCTTT. The encoded protein is CASSLVGGRSMNTEAFF. The chain carries TRBV5-6 and TRBJ1-1, with a tentative D call TRBD1 (6 bases). Per the germline V gene, CDR1 is SGHDT and CDR2 is YYEEEE. The CDR3 has 17 residues. Trimming stripped 0 bases from V and 0 bases from J, with 15 bases between.

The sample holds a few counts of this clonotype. The CDR3 coding sequence is TGTGCCTGGAGTGTACTCCGGTACGATGAGCAGTTCTTC. It codes for CAWSVLRYDEQFF. The rearrangement joins TRBV30 to TRBJ2-1; D is unresolved. CDR3 length: 13 residues. From germline, CDR1 is GTSNPN and CDR2 SVGIG (reference sequence). Trimming left V 0 bases short and J 8 bases short, with 11 bases between.

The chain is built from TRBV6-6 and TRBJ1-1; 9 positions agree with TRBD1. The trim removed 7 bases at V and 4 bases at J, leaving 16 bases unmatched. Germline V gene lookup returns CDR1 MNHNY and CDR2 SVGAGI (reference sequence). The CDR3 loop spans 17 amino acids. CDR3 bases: TGTGCCAGCAAGTCCCGGGACAGGGAGGAATATGGCACTGAAGCTTTCTTT. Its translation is CASKSRDREEYGTEAFF.

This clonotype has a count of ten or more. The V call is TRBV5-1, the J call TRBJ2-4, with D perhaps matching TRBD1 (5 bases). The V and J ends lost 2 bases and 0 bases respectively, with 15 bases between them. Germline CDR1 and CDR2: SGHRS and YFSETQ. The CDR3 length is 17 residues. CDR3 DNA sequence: TGCGCCAGCAGCTTTTTAGGACAACAGCTAGCCAAAAACATTCAGTACTTC. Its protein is CASSFLGQQLAKNIQYF.

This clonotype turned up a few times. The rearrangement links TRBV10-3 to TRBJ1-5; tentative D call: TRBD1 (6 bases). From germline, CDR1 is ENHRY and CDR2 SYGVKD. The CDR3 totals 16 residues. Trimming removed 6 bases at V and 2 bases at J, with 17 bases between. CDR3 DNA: TGTGCCATCAGGACTAACAGGGCTTGGCGCAATCAGCCCCAGCATTTT. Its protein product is CAIRTNRAWRNQPQHF.

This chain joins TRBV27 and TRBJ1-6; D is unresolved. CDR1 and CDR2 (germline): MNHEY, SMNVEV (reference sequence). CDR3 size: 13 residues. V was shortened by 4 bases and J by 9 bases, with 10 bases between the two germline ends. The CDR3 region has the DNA TGTGCCAGCAGTTATTCCCGACGTTCACCCCTCCACTTT. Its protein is CASSYSRRSPLHF.

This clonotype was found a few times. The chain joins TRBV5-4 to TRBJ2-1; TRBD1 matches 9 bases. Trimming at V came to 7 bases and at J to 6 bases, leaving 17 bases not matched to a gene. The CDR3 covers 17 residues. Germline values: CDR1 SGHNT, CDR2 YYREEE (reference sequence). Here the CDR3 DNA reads TGTGCCAGCGTACCCACCAGCGGGACAGGGCGTCGCAATGAGCAGTTCTTC. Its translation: CASVPTSGTGRRNEQFF.

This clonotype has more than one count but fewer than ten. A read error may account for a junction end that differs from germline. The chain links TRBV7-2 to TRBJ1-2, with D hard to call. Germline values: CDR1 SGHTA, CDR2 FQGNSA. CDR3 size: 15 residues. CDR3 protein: CARSLGGGSIGGYTF. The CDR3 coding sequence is TGTGCCCGCAGCTTAGGCGGCGGTTCTATAGGTGGCTACACCTTC.

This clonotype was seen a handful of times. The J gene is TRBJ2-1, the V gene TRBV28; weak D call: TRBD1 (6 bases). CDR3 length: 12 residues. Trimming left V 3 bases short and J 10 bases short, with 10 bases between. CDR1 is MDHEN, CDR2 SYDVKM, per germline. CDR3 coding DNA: TGTGCCAGCAGTTTGTGGACAGTAGAGCAGTTCTTC. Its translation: CASSLWTVEQFF. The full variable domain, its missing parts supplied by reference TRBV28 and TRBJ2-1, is DVKVTQSSRYLVKRTGEKVFLECVQDMDHENMFWYRQDPGLGLRLIYFSYDVKMKEKGDIPEGYSVSREKKERFSLILESASTNQTSMYLCASSLWTVEQFFGPGTRLTVL.

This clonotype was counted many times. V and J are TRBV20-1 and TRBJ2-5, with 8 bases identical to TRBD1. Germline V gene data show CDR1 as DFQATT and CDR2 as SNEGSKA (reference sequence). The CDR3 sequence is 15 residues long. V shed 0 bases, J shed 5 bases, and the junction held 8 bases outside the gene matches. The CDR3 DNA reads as TGCAGTGCTAGAGAACTAGGACAGGGCGAGGAGACCCAGTACTTC. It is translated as CSARELGQGEETQYF.

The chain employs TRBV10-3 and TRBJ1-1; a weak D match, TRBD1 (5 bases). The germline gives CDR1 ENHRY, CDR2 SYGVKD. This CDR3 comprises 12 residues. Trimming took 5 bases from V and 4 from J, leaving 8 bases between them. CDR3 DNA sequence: TGTGCCATCAGTTTGACAGCCACTGAAGCTTTCTTT. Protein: CAISLTATEAFF.

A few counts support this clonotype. The CDR3 DNA reads as TGCGCCAGCAGCTCCTCCGGGACAGGGAAACAAGAGACCCAGTACTTC. It yields the protein CASSSSGTGKQETQYF. The chain joins TRBV4-1 to TRBJ2-5; 9 positions agree with TRBD1. Germline lookup yields CDR1 MGHRA and CDR2 YSYEKL. The CDR3 covers 16 residues. The ends lost 5 bases at V and 2 bases at J; junction bases unmatched: 9.

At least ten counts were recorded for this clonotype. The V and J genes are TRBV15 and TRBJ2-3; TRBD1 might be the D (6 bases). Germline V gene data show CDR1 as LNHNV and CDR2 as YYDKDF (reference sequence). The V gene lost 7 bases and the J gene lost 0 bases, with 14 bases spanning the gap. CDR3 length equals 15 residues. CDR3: CATNPRQGSTDTQYF. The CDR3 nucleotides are TGTGCCACCAACCCGAGGCAGGGGAGCACAGATACGCAGTATTTT.

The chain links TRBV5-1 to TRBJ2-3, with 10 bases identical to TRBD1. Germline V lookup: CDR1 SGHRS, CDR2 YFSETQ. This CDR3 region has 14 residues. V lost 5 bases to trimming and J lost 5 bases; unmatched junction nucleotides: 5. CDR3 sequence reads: CASREGQGRDTQYF. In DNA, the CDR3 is TGCGCCAGCAGGGAGGGACAGGGGCGAGATACGCAGTATTTT.

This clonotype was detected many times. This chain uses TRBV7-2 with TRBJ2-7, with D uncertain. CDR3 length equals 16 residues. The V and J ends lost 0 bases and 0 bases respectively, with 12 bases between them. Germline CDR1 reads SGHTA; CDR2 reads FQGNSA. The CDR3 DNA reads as TGTGCCAGCAGCTTAGCGAGGTTTAGTGCCTCCTACGAGCAGTACTTC. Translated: CASSLARFSASYEQYF.

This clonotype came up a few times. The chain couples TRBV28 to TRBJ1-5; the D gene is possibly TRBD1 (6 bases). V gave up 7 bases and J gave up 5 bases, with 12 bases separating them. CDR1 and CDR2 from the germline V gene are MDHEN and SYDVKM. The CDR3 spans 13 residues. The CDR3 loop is CASNADSHQPQHF. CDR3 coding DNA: TGTGCCAGCAATGCGGACAGCCATCAGCCCCAGCATTTT.

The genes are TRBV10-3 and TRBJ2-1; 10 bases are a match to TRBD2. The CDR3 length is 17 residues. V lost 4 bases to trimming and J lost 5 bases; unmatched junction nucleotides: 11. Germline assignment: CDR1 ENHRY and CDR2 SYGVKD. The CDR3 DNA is TGTGCCATCAGTGGGAGGGATAGCGGGAGGACCCACAATGAGCAGTTCTTC. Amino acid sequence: CAISGRDSGRTHNEQFF.

As DNA, the CDR3 is TGTGCCAGCAGCTCGGGACAGGGTGGTCATCAGCCCCAGCATTTT. It yields the protein CASSSGQGGHQPQHF. The V and J genes are TRBV11-2 and TRBJ1-5; 9 bases fit TRBD1. This CDR3 contains 15 residues. Germline V gene sequence: CDR1 SGHAT, CDR2 FQNNGV. The trim removed 4 bases at V and 5 bases at J, leaving 6 bases unmatched.

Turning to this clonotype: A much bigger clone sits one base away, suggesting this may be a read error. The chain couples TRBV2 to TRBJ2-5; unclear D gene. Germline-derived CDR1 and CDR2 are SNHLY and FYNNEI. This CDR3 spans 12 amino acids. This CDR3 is CASSEAQEAQYF. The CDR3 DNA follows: TGTGCCAGCAGTGAAGCCCAAGAGGCCCAGTACTTC. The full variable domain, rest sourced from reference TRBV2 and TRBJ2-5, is EPEVTQTPSHQVTQMGQEVILRCVPISNHLYFYWYRQILGQKVEFLVSFYNNEISEKSEIFDDQFSVERPDGSNFTLKIRSTKLEDSAMYFCASSEAQEAQYFGPGTRLLVL.

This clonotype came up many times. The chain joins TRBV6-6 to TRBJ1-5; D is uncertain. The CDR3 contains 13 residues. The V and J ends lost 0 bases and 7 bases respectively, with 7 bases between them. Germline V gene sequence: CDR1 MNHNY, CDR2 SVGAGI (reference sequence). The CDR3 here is CASSYSPGQPQHF. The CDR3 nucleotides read TGTGCCAGCAGTTACTCCCCGGGGCAGCCCCAGCATTTT.

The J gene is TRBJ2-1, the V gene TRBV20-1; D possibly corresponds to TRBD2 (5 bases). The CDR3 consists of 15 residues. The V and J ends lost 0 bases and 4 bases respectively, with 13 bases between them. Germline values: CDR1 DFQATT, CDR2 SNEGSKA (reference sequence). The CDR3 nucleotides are TGCAGTGCTAGAGATCAATGGGAGTCATACAATGAGCAGTTCTTC. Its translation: CSARDQWESYNEQFF.

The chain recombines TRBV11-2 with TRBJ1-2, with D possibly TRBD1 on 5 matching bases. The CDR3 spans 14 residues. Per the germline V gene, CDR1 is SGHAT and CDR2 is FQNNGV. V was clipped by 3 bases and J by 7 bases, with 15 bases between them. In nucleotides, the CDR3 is TGTGCCAGCAGCTTCCCTCCCGGTCAGGGTGGCTACACCTTC. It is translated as CASSFPPGQGGYTF.

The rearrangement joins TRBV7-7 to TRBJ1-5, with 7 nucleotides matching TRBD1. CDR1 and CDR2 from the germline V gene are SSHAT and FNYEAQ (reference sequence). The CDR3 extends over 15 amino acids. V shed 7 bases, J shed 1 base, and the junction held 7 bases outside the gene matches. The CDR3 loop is CASTQGGRSNQPQHF. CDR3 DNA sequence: TGTGCCAGCACCCAGGGGGGCCGGAGCAATCAGCCCCAGCATTTT.

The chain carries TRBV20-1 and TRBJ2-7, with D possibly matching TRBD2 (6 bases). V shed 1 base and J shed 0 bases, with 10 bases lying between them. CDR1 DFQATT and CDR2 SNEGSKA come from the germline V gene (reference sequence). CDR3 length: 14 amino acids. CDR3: CSARGDSISYEQYF. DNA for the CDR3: TGCAGTGCTAGAGGGGACTCGATCTCCTACGAGCAGTACTTC.